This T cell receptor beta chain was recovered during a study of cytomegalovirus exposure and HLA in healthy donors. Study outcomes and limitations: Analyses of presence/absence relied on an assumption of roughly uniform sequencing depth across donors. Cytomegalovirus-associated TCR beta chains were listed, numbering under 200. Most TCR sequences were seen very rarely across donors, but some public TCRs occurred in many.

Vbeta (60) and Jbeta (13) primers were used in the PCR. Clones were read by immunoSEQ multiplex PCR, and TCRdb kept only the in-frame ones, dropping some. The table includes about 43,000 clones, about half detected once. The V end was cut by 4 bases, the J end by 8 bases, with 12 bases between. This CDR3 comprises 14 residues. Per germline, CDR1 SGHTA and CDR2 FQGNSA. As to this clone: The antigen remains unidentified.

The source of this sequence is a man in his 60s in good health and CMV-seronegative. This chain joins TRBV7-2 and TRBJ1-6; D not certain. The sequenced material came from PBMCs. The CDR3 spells CASSSGGKDSPLHF. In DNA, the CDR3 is TGTGCCAGCAGCTCGGGAGGGAAGGATTCACCCCTCCACTTT.